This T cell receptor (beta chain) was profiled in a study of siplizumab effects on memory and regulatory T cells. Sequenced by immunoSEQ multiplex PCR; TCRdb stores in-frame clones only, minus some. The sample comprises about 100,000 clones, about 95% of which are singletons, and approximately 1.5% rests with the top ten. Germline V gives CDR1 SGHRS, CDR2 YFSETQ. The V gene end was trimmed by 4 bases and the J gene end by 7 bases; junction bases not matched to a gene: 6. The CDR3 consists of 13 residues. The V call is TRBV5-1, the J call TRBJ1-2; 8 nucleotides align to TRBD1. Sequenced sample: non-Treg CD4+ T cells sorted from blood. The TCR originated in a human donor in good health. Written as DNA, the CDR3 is TGCGCCAGCAGCACCGCAGGGGGCCCTGGCTACACCTTC. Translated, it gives CASSTAGGPGYTF. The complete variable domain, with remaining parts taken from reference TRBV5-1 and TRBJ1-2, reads KAGVTQTPRYLIKTRGQQVTLSCSPISGHRSVSWYQQTPGQGLQFLFEYFSETQRNKGNFPGRFSGRQFSNSRSEMNVSTLELGDSALYLCASSTAGGPGYTFGSGTRLTVV.